The 21 T cell receptor beta chains listed next were all sequenced from one sample in a study of blood T cell repertoires in COVID-19. TCRdb's copy holds only in-frame clones and misses some; the assay was immunoSEQ multiplex PCR. The sample holds about 94,000 clones; about 80% are singletons and the top ten take roughly 6.3%. Sequenced material: peripheral blood. The receptors were sampled from a man aged 55 to 70 with acute or convalescent COVID-19.

V and J are TRBV30 and TRBJ2-3, with 14 bases aligning to TRBD2. Losses at the gene ends were 3 bases for V and 5 bases for J; bases not matched to a gene: 1. This CDR3 is 14 amino acids long. The V gene's germline CDR1 is GTSNPN and CDR2 SVGIG (reference sequence). CDR3 in amino acids: CAWSGTSGGDTQYF. As DNA, the CDR3 is TGTGCCTGGAGCGGGACTAGCGGGGGAGATACGCAGTATTTT.

The chain employs TRBV19 and TRBJ2-5; no definite D call. CDR1 and CDR2 from the germline V gene are LNHDA and SQIVND (reference sequence). The ends were cut back, 1 base at V and 4 bases at J, with 10 bases in the middle. The CDR3 length is 14 residues. The CDR3, as DNA: TGTGCCAGTAGTATAGCATCCGGTGGAGAGACCCAGTACTTC. It is translated as CASSIASGGETQYF.

The chain carries TRBV7-3 and TRBJ2-3; 7 bases agree with TRBD1. CDR1 SGHTA and CDR2 FQGTGA come from the germline V gene. The CDR3 is 14 residues long. V dropped 5 bases and J dropped 0; count of bases not matched to a gene: 2. DNA for the CDR3: TGTGCCAGCAGCAGGGGGCAAAGCACAGATACGCAGTATTTT. Its protein is CASSRGQSTDTQYF.

This chain connects TRBV28 to TRBJ1-2; no definite D call. Germline V gene sequence: CDR1 MDHEN, CDR2 SYDVKM. V was cut by 2 bases and J by 1 base, with 5 bases left in between. CDR3 size: 13 residues. The CDR3 DNA reads TGTGCCAGCAGTTTAGGCAGTAACTATGGCTACACCTTC. Translated: CASSLGSNYGYTF.

This rearrangement joins TRBV6-5 to TRBJ2-7; 8 nucleotides agree with TRBD1. In germline, CDR1 is MNHEY, CDR2 SVGAGI. CDR3 size: 16 residues. The junction had 10 bases not matched to a gene; V was cut back by 3 bases and J by 3 bases. This chain's CDR3 is CASSYLGQGVNYEQYF. DNA for the CDR3: TGTGCCAGCAGTTATCTTGGACAGGGAGTAAACTACGAGCAGTACTTC.

This chain uses TRBV29-1 with TRBJ2-1, with a tentative D call TRBD2 (6 bases). V lost 5 bases, J lost 0 bases, and 17 bases lay in between. CDR1 SQVTM and CDR2 ANQGSEA come from the germline V gene. The CDR3 spans 16 residues. Here the CDR3 reads CSVSDPAGLSYNEQFF. The CDR3 DNA reads as TGCAGCGTTTCCGACCCCGCGGGACTCTCCTACAATGAGCAGTTCTTC.

The chain employs TRBV7-2 and TRBJ1-1; D is uncertain. The germline V gene has CDR1 SGHTA and CDR2 FQGNSA. V lost 1 base, J lost 4 bases, and 13 bases lay in between. There are 15 residues in the CDR3. As DNA, the CDR3 is TGTGCCAGCAGCTTAGAGGTACTCACGGGCACTGAAGCTTTCTTT. Translated: CASSLEVLTGTEAFF.

The rearrangement uses TRBV20-1 and TRBJ2-3; D is uncertain. V dropped 6 bases and J dropped 3 bases, with 7 bases sitting between them. CDR1 and CDR2 (germline): DFQATT, SNEGSKA (reference sequence). This CDR3 is 11 amino acids long. CDR3 nucleotide sequence: TGCAGTGCCAGTCCGACAGATACGCAGTATTTT. It specifies CSASPTDTQYF.

This sequence joins TRBV9 and TRBJ2-5; 10 nucleotides agree with TRBD2. With V trimmed by 3 bases and J by 5 bases, 16 bases remained unmatched. The CDR3 contains 18 residues. Germline CDR1 and CDR2: SGDLS and YYNGEE. The CDR3 region has the DNA TGTGCCAGCAGCGGACGGACGAGCGGGGGGGATGGATGGGAGACCCAGTACTTC. It codes for CASSGRTSGGDGWETQYF. Using reference TRBV9 and TRBJ2-5 for the parts outside the CDR3, the full variable domain is DSGVTQTPKHLITATGQRVTLRCSPRSGDLSVYWYQQSLDQGLQFLIQYYNGEERAKGNILERFSAQQFPDLHSELNLSSLELGDSALYFCASSGRTSGGDGWETQYFGPGTRLLVL.

The chain carries TRBV7-2 and TRBJ1-1; TRBD1 might be the D (6 bases). CDR1 is SGHTA, CDR2 FQGNSA, per germline. The CDR3 totals 14 residues. V lost 3 bases to trimming and J lost 7 bases, with 15 bases between them. CDR3 coding DNA: TGTGCCAGCAGCTTCCAGGGGATGAGGGGTGAAGCTTTCTTT. This sequence encodes CASSFQGMRGEAFF.

J is TRBJ1-4 and V is TRBV2; the D gene is possibly TRBD1 (6 bases). CDR3 length: 14 amino acids. V lost 3 bases and J 7 bases, leaving 12 bases between the germline ends. Germline-derived CDR1 and CDR2 are SNHLY and FYNNEI. CDR3 in amino acids: CASSEGGLGEKLFF. The CDR3 nucleotides are TGTGCCAGCAGTGAGGGGGGGCTGGGTGAAAAACTGTTTTTT.

The chain is built from TRBV6-5 and TRBJ1-1, with D possibly being TRBD1 (6 bases). Looked up from germline, CDR1 is MNHEY and CDR2 is SVGAGI. This CDR3 region has 14 residues. V was shortened by 7 bases and J by 5 bases, with 17 bases between the two germline ends. The CDR3 spells CASIPPGQSTEAFF. The CDR3 DNA is TGTGCCAGCATCCCCCCGGGACAATCTACTGAAGCTTTCTTT.

The genes are TRBV13 and TRBJ2-7, with TRBD1 as a possible D gene (5 bases). The CDR3 runs 15 residues. The germline V gene encodes CDR1 PRHDT and CDR2 FYEKMQ (reference sequence). The V and J ends lost 4 bases and 2 bases respectively, with 15 bases between them. The CDR3 bases are TGTGCCAGCAGCTCCAGGGTAGTGGCCGCCTACGAGCAGTACTTC. Its translation: CASSSRVVAAYEQYF.

This clone was counted only a few times. This chain connects TRBV7-8 to TRBJ2-7; D not certain. V was cut by 1 base and J by 5 bases, with 15 bases left in between. The length of the CDR3 is 15 residues. Germline V CDR1 and CDR2: SGHVS, FQNEAQ. CDR3 loop: CASSLGGRGVHEQYF. CDR3 coding DNA: TGTGCCAGCAGCTTAGGCGGCAGAGGAGTCCACGAGCAGTACTTC.

The rearrangement uses TRBV5-1 and TRBJ2-7, with TRBD1 matching over 7 bases. The germline CDR1 and CDR2 sequences are SGHRS and YFSETQ. CDR3 length equals 14 residues. V shed 4 bases, J shed 2 bases, and the junction held 6 bases outside the gene matches. CDR3 coding DNA: TGCGCCAGCAGCGACCCGGGACAGACCTACGAGCAGTACTTC. This translates into CASSDPGQTYEQYF.

This clone was recorded once. This chain connects TRBV5-1 to TRBJ1-1; D is perhaps TRBD1 (5 bases). Germline lookup yields CDR1 SGHRS and CDR2 YFSETQ. V was cut by 1 base and J by 4 bases, with 8 bases left in between. This CDR3 region has 13 residues. CDR3 in DNA: TGCGCCAGCAGCTTGTCGGGGGGCACTGAAGCTTTCTTT. Encoded protein: CASSLSGGTEAFF. Complete variable domain (other parts from reference TRBV5-1 and TRBJ1-1): KAGVTQTPRYLIKTRGQQVTLSCSPISGHRSVSWYQQTPGQGLQFLFEYFSETQRNKGNFPGRFSGRQFSNSRSEMNVSTLELGDSALYLCASSLSGGTEAFFGQGTRLTVV.

The chain carries TRBV20-1 and TRBJ2-7, with 11 bases identical to TRBD2. This CDR3 is built from 14 residues. Germline CDR1 is DFQATT and CDR2 is SNEGSKA (reference sequence). The V gene end was trimmed by 3 bases and the J gene end by 5 bases; junction bases not matched to a gene: 6. Here the CDR3 DNA reads TGCAGTGCTAGTATAGCGGGGGGGCAACACGAGCAGTACTTC. Translation gives CSASIAGGQHEQYF.

This chain uses TRBV7-2 with TRBJ2-7; 10 bases agree with TRBD2. V lost 5 bases, J lost 1 base, and 5 bases stayed unmatched. CDR1 and CDR2 from the germline V gene are SGHTA and FQGNSA. This CDR3 spans 15 amino acids. The CDR3 loop reads CASSVLAGTSYEQYF. The CDR3 coding sequence is TGTGCCAGCAGCGTACTAGCGGGGACTTCCTACGAGCAGTACTTC.

This chain links TRBV9 with TRBJ1-2, with 8 bases aligning to TRBD1. V lost 4 bases, J lost 7 bases, and 18 bases stayed unmatched. Germline V gene lookup returns CDR1 SGDLS and CDR2 YYNGEE. This CDR3 comprises 17 residues. CDR3 residues: CASSPGGAGGVVFGYTF. The CDR3 DNA reads as TGTGCCAGCAGCCCCGGGGGTGCAGGGGGCGTTGTATTTGGCTACACCTTC.

The genes are TRBV3-1 (or the pseudogene TRBV3-2) and TRBJ1-6, with D unresolved. The CDR3 totals 14 residues. Germline values: CDR1 LGHDT, CDR2 YNNKEL (reference sequence). V was trimmed by 0 bases and J by 7 bases, leaving 7 bases between them. The CDR3 loop is CASSQDLANSPLHF. CDR3 nucleotide sequence: TGTGCCAGCAGCCAAGACTTGGCAAATTCACCCCTCCACTTT.

The chain employs TRBV30 and TRBJ2-5; D may be TRBD1 (6 bases). The germline V gene encodes CDR1 GTSNPN and CDR2 SVGIG (reference sequence). The CDR3 runs 14 residues. V lost 5 bases and J lost 5, with 18 bases in between. In DNA, the CDR3 is TGTGCCTGGCAAAGGGACACCGCTTCGGAGACCCAGTACTTC. Its translation: CAWQRDTASETQYF.